This T cell receptor beta chain was identified in a study of Graves' ophthalmopathy and Graves' hyperthyroidism. At the level of the study: No progression to ophthalmopathy over 18 months defined stable hyperthyroidism.

Overall study results and limits: In blood appeared most of the expanded thyroid clonotypes whose frequency exceeded 0.001.

Germline V lookup: CDR1 SGHTA, CDR2 FQGNSA. The CDR3 extends over 14 amino acids. V shed 1 base and J shed 5 bases, with 11 bases lying between them. CDR3 regions of TCR beta were amplified from RNA transcripts. After a first-round RT-PCR with HTBI primers, a second-round multiplex PCR was run. TCRdb called the multiplex PCR reads again in MiXCR, with one record for every CDR3 protein. Of about 600,000 distinct CDR3 sequences in the sample, 39% were seen once. Hyperthyroidism in these 18- to 65-year-old patients was newly diagnosed, lasting under 2 months. As regards this clonotype: Its matching antigen is unknown.

The chain employs TRBV7-2 and TRBJ1-1; D call uncertain. Sample: peripheral blood or thyroid tissue (not recorded which). The receptor's source is an adult man with Graves' hyperthyroidism. DNA for the CDR3: TGTGCCAGCAGCTTAGAGGGTCGGTTTACTGAAGCTTTCTTT. It translates to CASSLEGRFTEAFF.